This T cell receptor beta chain was sequenced in a study of blood T cell repertoires in COVID-19. Study-wide context: Both acute and convalescent COVID-19 samples were obtained from the United States, Italy and Spain.

Sequencing was performed with immunoSEQ multiplex PCR; in TCRdb, only in-frame clones are kept and a portion is missing. The repertoire holds approximately 39,000 clones, with about 87% as singletons. The CDR3 is 13 amino acids. The V gene's germline CDR1 is LNHDA and CDR2 SQIVND (reference sequence). V trimming: 5 bases; J trimming: 6 bases; junction bases outside the gene matches: 3. The TCR sequence derives from a man aged 45-60 years with active or convalescent COVID-19. Sequenced: peripheral blood. The chain uses TRBV19 and TRBJ2-2, with 7 positions matching TRBD2. The CDR3 nucleotides read TGTGCCAGTAGTGCACTAGCGTCCGGGGAGCTGTTTTTT. This encodes CASSALASGELFF. The entire variable domain, with the rest obtained from reference TRBV19 and TRBJ2-2, is as follows: DGGITQSPKYLFRKEGQNVTLSCEQNLNHDAMYWYRQDPGQGLRLIYYSQIVNDFQKGDIAEGYSVSREKKESFPLTVTSAQKNPTAFYLCASSALASGELFFGEGSRLTVL.